The T cell receptor (beta chain) described here comes from a study of T cells in Graves' hyperthyroidism and ophthalmopathy. This clonotype was detected ten times or more. Template material for amplifying TCR beta CDR3 regions consisted of RNA transcripts. HTBI primers were used for first-round RT-PCR of the TCR CDR3. One entry per CDR3 protein, called by TCRdb with MiXCR from the multiplex PCR reads. The data show about 25,000 distinct CDR3 sequences, about half seen once. Input material: blood. The sequence derives from a woman aged 35 to 49 with Graves' hyperthyroidism that later progressed to Graves' ophthalmopathy.

CDR3: CASSLVTREPTDTQYF. CDR3 DNA: TGTGCCAGCAGCCTAGTAACTCGGGAGCCCACAGATACGCAGTATTTT. The chain employs TRBV11-1 and TRBJ2-3, with a tentative D call TRBD2 (6 bases). Germline CDR1 and CDR2: SGHAT and FQDESV (reference sequence). The V gene lost 5 bases and the J gene lost 2 bases, with 17 bases spanning the gap. The CDR3 runs to 16 residues.